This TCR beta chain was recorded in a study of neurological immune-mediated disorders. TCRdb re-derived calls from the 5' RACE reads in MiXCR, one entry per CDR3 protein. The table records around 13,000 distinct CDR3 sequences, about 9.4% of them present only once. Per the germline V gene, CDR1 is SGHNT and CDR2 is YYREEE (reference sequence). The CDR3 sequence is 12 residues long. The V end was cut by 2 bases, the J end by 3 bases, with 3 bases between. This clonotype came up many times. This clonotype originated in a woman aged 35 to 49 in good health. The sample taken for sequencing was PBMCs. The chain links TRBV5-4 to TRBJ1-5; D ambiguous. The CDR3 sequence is CASSLDNQPQHF. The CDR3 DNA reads TGTGCCAGCAGCTTAGACAATCAGCCCCAGCATTTT. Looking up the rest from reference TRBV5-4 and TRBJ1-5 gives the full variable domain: ETGVTQSPTHLIKTRGQQVTLRCSSQSGHNTVSWYQQALGQGPQFIFQYYREEENGRGNFPPRFSGLQFPNYSSELNVNALELDDSALYLCASSLDNQPQHFGDGTRLSIL.